The 31 T cell receptor beta chains presented below share a single source sample, sequenced in a study of blood T cell repertoires in COVID-19. Method: immunoSEQ multiplex PCR; TCRdb's copy keeps in-frame clones and lacks some. The sample has hundreds of thousands of clones, more than 75% seen once. The sequencing input was peripheral blood. The receptors stem from a woman aged 55-69 years with COVID-19, enrolled during active disease.

V is TRBV10-3 and J is TRBJ2-7; TRBD1 matches at 9 bases. V was pared by 5 bases and J by 2 bases, with 4 bases of the junction left unmatched. Germline loops: CDR1 ENHRY, CDR2 SYGVKD. This CDR3 is 14 amino acids long. DNA for the CDR3: TGTGCCATCAGTCGTGGGACAGGGCCCTACGAGCAGTACTTC. Residues: CAISRGTGPYEQYF.

The chain couples TRBV5-1 to TRBJ1-4; perhaps TRBD1 as D (5 bases). The CDR3 loop spans 16 amino acids. The V gene lost 0 bases and the J gene lost 7 bases, with 16 bases spanning the gap. Germline V gene data show CDR1 as SGHRS and CDR2 as YFSETQ. This CDR3 is CASSLGYQGRFEKLFF. DNA of the CDR3: TGCGCCAGCAGCTTGGGTTATCAGGGTAGATTTGAAAAACTGTTTTTT.

The genes are TRBV5-1 and TRBJ2-3; 11 bases align to TRBD2. From germline, CDR1 is SGHRS and CDR2 YFSETQ. The length of the CDR3 is 16 residues. Trimming cost V 0 bases and J 6 bases; bases outside gene matches: 6. The CDR3 reads CASSLDSGGAMDTQYF. In DNA, the CDR3 is TGCGCCAGCAGCTTGGATAGCGGGGGGGCTATGGATACGCAGTATTTT.

V is TRBV5-8 and J is TRBJ2-1, with 10 bases lining up with TRBD1. The CDR3 runs 17 residues. Trimming took 6 bases from V and 0 from J; bases not matched to a gene: 9. The germline CDR1 and CDR2 sequences are SGHTS and YDEGEE. CDR3 coding DNA: TGTGCCAGCATCACCGGGACAGGGGACTTCTCCTACAATGAGCAGTTCTTC. Protein product: CASITGTGDFSYNEQFF.

This clone was seen more than once but under ten times. This rearrangement joins TRBV5-4 to TRBJ2-7, with 9 positions matching TRBD1. Looked up from germline, CDR1 is SGHNT and CDR2 is YYREEE (reference sequence). V gave up 4 bases and J gave up 9 bases; unmatched junction bases: 23. This CDR3 spans 18 amino acids. Here the CDR3 reads CASSLRGPRDRVKSGQYF. CDR3 DNA: TGTGCCAGCAGCCTCAGAGGGCCCCGGGACAGGGTTAAATCGGGGCAGTACTTC.

The rearrangement joins TRBV28 to TRBJ1-5, with D possibly TRBD1 on 5 matching bases. CDR3 length: 13 amino acids. V dropped 8 bases and J dropped 3 bases, with 11 bases sitting between them. Germline-derived CDR1 and CDR2 are MDHEN and SYDVKM. The CDR3 bases are TGTGCCAGCCATTGGGGCCCCAATCAGCCCCAGCATTTT. Protein: CASHWGPNQPQHF.

This chain links TRBV10-3 with TRBJ1-1; the D gene is possibly TRBD1 (6 bases). Germline loops: CDR1 ENHRY, CDR2 SYGVKD. This CDR3 spans 15 amino acids. Trimming took off 6 bases at V and 0 bases at J, with 14 bases between the two ends. This chain's CDR3 is CAISGQQGLNTEAFF. The CDR3 DNA sequence: TGTGCCATCAGCGGACAACAGGGACTGAACACTGAAGCTTTCTTT.

The V and J genes are TRBV30 and TRBJ2-3, with 9 bases lining up with TRBD2. The germline gives CDR1 GTSNPN, CDR2 SVGIG (reference sequence). J was trimmed by 6 bases and V by 0 bases; bases with no gene match: 7. The CDR3 is 15 amino acids. This CDR3 reads CAWSVGLAGTDTQYF. The CDR3 bases are TGTGCCTGGAGTGTAGGGCTAGCGGGGACCGATACGCAGTATTTT.

V is TRBV5-6 and J is TRBJ2-5, with a tentative D call TRBD1 (7 bases). CDR1 and CDR2 from the germline V gene are SGHDT and YYEEEE. V was clipped by 2 bases and J by 4 bases, with 15 bases between them. This CDR3 has 15 amino acids. For the CDR3, the DNA is TGTGCCAGCAGCTTCTGGACAGGAGGGTCAGAGACCCAGTACTTC. It codes for CASSFWTGGSETQYF.

This clone was seen a few times. This specimen includes other DNA sequences encoding the same CDR3. The V and J genes are TRBV19 and TRBJ1-2; a possible D gene is TRBD1 (5 bases). Germline-derived CDR1 and CDR2 are LNHDA and SQIVND (reference sequence). Deletions cut 7 bases from V and 0 bases from J, with 12 bases between. CDR3 length equals 14 residues. The CDR3 DNA reads TGTGCCAGTACCCCAGGAGGGGCTAACTATGGCTACACCTTC. This encodes CASTPGGANYGYTF.

V usage is TRBV4-1 and J usage is TRBJ1-6, with TRBD1 identical over 12 bases. The CDR3 is 14 amino acids. The germline gives CDR1 MGHRA, CDR2 YSYEKL. The ends lost 4 bases at V and 10 bases at J; junction bases unmatched: 2. The CDR3: CASSPGQGASPLHF. Here the CDR3 DNA reads TGCGCCAGCAGCCCGGGACAGGGGGCCTCACCCCTCCACTTT.

The chain is built from TRBV5-5 and TRBJ1-2, with D perhaps TRBD1 (6 bases). There are 15 residues in the CDR3. V was cut by 1 base and J by 3 bases, with 13 bases left in between. Germline V gene sequence: CDR1 SGHKS, CDR2 YYEKEE (reference sequence). The CDR3 is CASSLNGQNYYGYTF. The CDR3 DNA reads as TGTGCCAGCAGCTTGAATGGACAGAACTACTATGGCTACACCTTC.

The chain has TRBV7-3 and TRBJ2-1; 12 bases align to TRBD1. This CDR3 region has 16 residues. Germline lookup yields CDR1 SGHTA and CDR2 FQGTGA. V lost 5 bases to trimming and J lost 7 bases; unmatched junction nucleotides: 9. CDR3 bases: TGTGCCAGCAGCCTCCAGGGACAGGGGGCCTGGAATGAGCAGTTCTTC. The encoded protein is CASSLQGQGAWNEQFF.

The rearrangement uses TRBV2 and TRBJ1-5, with D tentatively TRBD1 (5 bases). The length of the CDR3 is 13 residues. The germline V gene has CDR1 SNHLY and CDR2 FYNNEI. Trimming removed 7 bases from V and 5 bases from J, with 12 bases in between. The CDR3 reads CASKGRAYQPQHF. The CDR3 coding sequence is TGTGCCAGCAAAGGCAGGGCGTATCAGCCCCAGCATTTT.

This sequence joins TRBV27 and TRBJ2-2, with D perhaps matching TRBD1 (6 bases). Per germline, CDR1 MNHEY and CDR2 SMNVEV (reference sequence). V was trimmed by 6 bases and J by 7 bases, leaving 15 bases between them. This CDR3 is built from 14 residues. The CDR3 DNA follows: TGTGCCAGCAGCACCACCTTGACAGGCGGGGAGCTGTTTTTT. This sequence encodes CASSTTLTGGELFF.

Written as DNA, the CDR3 is TGTGCCAGTAGGGACAGGGGGAAAGGTCAGCCCCAGCATTTT. It codes for CASRDRGKGQPQHF. The chain has TRBV19 and TRBJ1-5; 10 bases agree with TRBD1. Germline V gives CDR1 LNHDA, CDR2 SQIVND (reference sequence). This CDR3 comprises 14 residues. The ends lost 6 bases at V and 6 bases at J; junction bases unmatched: 5. The variable domain in full, with the rest retrieved from reference TRBV19 and TRBJ1-5, is DGGITQSPKYLFRKEGQNVTLSCEQNLNHDAMYWYRQDPGQGLRLIYYSQIVNDFQKGDIAEGYSVSREKKESFPLTVTSAQKNPTAFYLCASRDRGKGQPQHFGDGTRLSIL.

The V call is TRBV6-4, the J call TRBJ2-2; the match to TRBD2 covers 8 bases. The CDR3 runs to 16 residues. The V and J ends lost 4 bases and 0 bases, in that order; junction bases with no gene match: 4. Germline CDR1 MRHNA, CDR2 SNTAGT. CDR3 nucleotides: TGTGCCAGCAGTGTCTTAGCGGGGACGAACACCGGGGAGCTGTTTTTT. Protein: CASSVLAGTNTGELFF.

The chain employs TRBV10-3 and TRBJ2-4; 12 bases match TRBD1. CDR3 length: 17 residues. From germline, CDR1 is ENHRY and CDR2 SYGVKD. V shed 4 bases, J shed 5 bases, and the junction held 9 bases outside the gene matches. The CDR3, as DNA: TGTGCCATCAGTGTAGAGGGACAGGGGGCGTATGAAAACATTCAGTACTTC. Its protein is CAISVEGQGAYENIQYF.

The J gene is TRBJ2-3, the V gene TRBV5-6, with D maybe TRBD1 (6 bases). V was trimmed by 3 bases and J by 2 bases, leaving 7 bases between them. CDR1 is SGHDT and CDR2 is YYEEEE in the germline V gene. This CDR3 has 13 amino acids. The CDR3 spells CASSYRVTDTQYF. The CDR3 DNA is TGTGCCAGCAGCTACAGGGTCACAGATACGCAGTATTTT.

The rearrangement joins TRBV28 to TRBJ1-1, with no clear D. Trimming took 5 bases from V and 4 from J, leaving 5 bases between them. From germline, CDR1 is MDHEN and CDR2 SYDVKM. This CDR3 comprises 11 residues. The CDR3 region has the DNA TGTGCCAGCAGTCCCCGCACTGAAGCTTTCTTT. It codes for CASSPRTEAFF.

Here the CDR3 reads CASSLFQGAQGQYF. In DNA form, the CDR3 reads TGTGCCAGCAGCTTGTTTCAGGGGGCGCAGGGGCAGTACTTC. V usage is TRBV5-6 and J usage is TRBJ2-7, with 8 bases that match TRBD1. The CDR3 contains 14 residues. Germline V gene lookup returns CDR1 SGHDT and CDR2 YYEEEE. Unmatched junction bases numbered 9, after V lost 1 base and J lost 9 bases.

The chain uses TRBV6-1 and TRBJ1-1; TRBD1 is a possible D gene (5 bases). The CDR3 spans 13 residues. Looked up from germline, CDR1 is MNHNS and CDR2 is SASEGT. V was trimmed by 2 bases and J by 10 bases, leaving 14 bases between them. In nucleotides, the CDR3 is TGTGCCAGCAGTGAAAGGGCAGTCGGGGGAGCTTTCTTT. It encodes CASSERAVGGAFF.

The chain links TRBV28 to TRBJ2-1, with 10 bases identical to TRBD2. Looked up from germline, CDR1 is MDHEN and CDR2 is SYDVKM. The V gene end was trimmed by 5 bases and the J gene end by 4 bases; junction bases not matched to a gene: 8. The CDR3 covers 16 residues. The CDR3 bases are TGTGCCAGCAGTCAAATAGCGGGGGGCCTTTACAATGAGCAGTTCTTC. Encoded protein: CASSQIAGGLYNEQFF.

The rearrangement links TRBV24-1 to TRBJ2-1; tentative D call: TRBD2 (6 bases). The V and J ends lost 0 bases and 0 bases respectively, with 11 bases between them. CDR1 is KGHDR, CDR2 SFDVKD, per germline. There are 17 residues in the CDR3. As DNA, the CDR3 is TGTGCCACCAGTGATTTGTCTAGCGCTAGCTCCTACAATGAGCAGTTCTTC. This gives the protein CATSDLSSASSYNEQFF.

As DNA, the CDR3 is TGTGCCAGCAGCCAAGCTGCCGGTGATGGCTACACCTTC. Its protein is CASSQAAGDGYTF. The chain combines TRBV3-1 (or the pseudogene TRBV3-2) with TRBJ1-2, with D hard to call. This CDR3 has 13 residues. Germline V gene sequence: CDR1 LGHDT, CDR2 YNNKEL (reference sequence). Trimming pared 1 base from V and 6 bases from J, leaving 9 bases between.

The chain recombines TRBV6-5 with TRBJ2-7; 8 positions agree with TRBD2. This CDR3 is built from 13 residues. V lost 4 bases and J lost 5; bases outside the gene matches: 4. CDR1 and CDR2 (germline): MNHEY, SVGAGI. The CDR3 nucleotides read TGTGCCAGCAGTTGGACTAGCTGGAACGAGCAGTACTTC. This codes for CASSWTSWNEQYF.

This clone was detected only a few times. The rearrangement joins TRBV5-4 to TRBJ1-1; possibly TRBD1 for D (6 bases). The CDR3 has 14 amino acids. The germline CDR1 and CDR2 sequences are SGHNT and YYREEE (reference sequence). Trimming cost V 3 bases and J 6 bases, with 15 bases left between them. The CDR3 region is CASSWRGGGAEAFF. The CDR3 DNA reads as TGTGCCAGCAGCTGGAGGGGCGGGGGCGCTGAAGCTTTCTTT.

The rearrangement joins TRBV9 to TRBJ2-2; D perhaps matches TRBD2 (6 bases). Germline CDR1 SGDLS, CDR2 YYNGEE. Trimming stripped 4 bases from V and 4 bases from J, with 17 bases between. This CDR3 is built from 16 residues. The CDR3 loop reads CASSLAGYHGTGELFF. The CDR3 nucleotides are TGTGCCAGCAGCCTCGCGGGGTACCATGGCACCGGGGAGCTGTTTTTT. The full variable domain, with the rest looked up from reference TRBV9 and TRBJ2-2, is DSGVTQTPKHLITATGQRVTLRCSPRSGDLSVYWYQQSLDQGLQFLIQYYNGEERAKGNILERFSAQQFPDLHSELNLSSLELGDSALYFCASSLAGYHGTGELFFGEGSRLTVL.

This chain connects TRBV5-8 to TRBJ2-2, with 10 positions matching TRBD2. CDR1 SGHTS and CDR2 YDEGEE come from the germline V gene. The V segment lost 4 bases and the J segment 6 bases; nucleotides outside the gene matches: 6. This CDR3 contains 15 residues. The CDR3 DNA reads as TGTGCCAGCAGCCCAGGGACTAGCGAACCCGGGGAGCTGTTTTTT. Amino acids: CASSPGTSEPGELFF. Full variable domain (remainder filled in from reference TRBV5-8 and TRBJ2-2): EAGVTQSPTHLIKTRGQQATLRCSPISGHTSVYWYQQALGLGLQFLLWYDEGEERNRGNFPPRFSGRQFPNYSSELNVNALELEDSALYLCASSPGTSEPGELFFGEGSRLTVL.

CDR3 sequence (DNA): TGTGCCAGCTCACCAGGTTTAGGGGCTGGCACAGATACGCAGTATTTT. This encodes CASSPGLGAGTDTQYF. This chain joins TRBV18 and TRBJ2-3; D possibly corresponds to TRBD1 (5 bases). The CDR3 is made up of 16 amino acids. V lost 2 bases and J 1 base, leaving 13 bases between the germline ends. Germline values: CDR1 KGHSH, CDR2 LQKENI.

This clone has more than one count but fewer than ten. The chain joins TRBV5-1 to TRBJ2-5; no clear D. The V end was cut by 4 bases, the J end by 3 bases, with 4 bases between. Per the germline V gene, CDR1 is SGHRS and CDR2 is YFSETQ. The CDR3 is made up of 11 amino acids. CDR3 nucleotides: TGCGCCAGCAGCGCAGAAGAGACCCAGTACTTC. It yields the protein CASSAEETQYF.